Shown below are 3 T cell receptor beta chains from a single sample sequenced in a study of tumor-infiltrating lymphocytes in primary liver carcinoma. Synthesis of TCR beta cDNA was carried out from 450 to 500 ng total RNA with a constant-region primer. Sequencing libraries for TCR beta derived from three nested multiplex PCR rounds that used slightly modified ARM-PCR. Two initial PCR rounds of roughly 10 cycles each paired TRBV1-TRBV30 forward primers with a C-beta reverse primer. TCRdb processed the multiplex PCR reads anew with MiXCR; each CDR3 protein has one entry. This table has 330,000 or so distinct CDR3 sequences, approximately 64% appearing once. Germline DNA was extracted too, while blood RNA derived from unsorted whole blood. Sequenced: peripheral blood. The receptors stem from a man aged 35-49 years with primary liver carcinoma and hepatitis B virus infection.

As to this clonotype: The CDR3 does not end in the conserved phenylalanine or tryptophan, so this is likely a read error. CDR3: CASSYTGGSSPDYTL. CDR3 sequence (DNA): TGTGCCAGTAGCTATACAGGGGGCTCCTCCCCTGACTACACCTTA. The chain carries TRBV11-2 and TRBJ1-2; 9 bases line up with TRBD1. Germline CDR1 SGHAT, CDR2 FQNNGV. The CDR3 runs to 15 residues.

The table lists this clonotype with a few counts. J is TRBJ2-3 and V is TRBV14, with a possible D match to TRBD1 (6 bases). Per the germline V gene, CDR1 is SGHDN and CDR2 is FVKESK. V gave up 4 bases and J gave up 2 bases, with 19 bases separating them. The length of the CDR3 is 17 residues. CDR3 bases: TGTGCCAGCAGCCCCCGACAGGCCTTTTTGCTCACAGATACGCAGTATTTT. Translation: CASSPRQAFLLTDTQYF.

Comment on this clonotype: At one of its ends the junction is not consistent with the germline gene, which may arise from a read error. The V call is TRBV28, the J call TRBJ1-1; D not certain. The CDR3 consists of 13 residues. Germline CDR1 is MDHEN and CDR2 is SYDVKM. The CDR3 spells CASGIFMNTGAFF. The CDR3 DNA sequence: TGTGCCAGCGGGATTTTTATGAACACTGGAGCTTTCTTT.